These 9 T cell receptor beta chains were all obtained from the same sample, sequenced in a study of shared clonotypes between healthy human individuals. Positively selected for CCR7, the CD45RO-negative cells used as naive CD8 cells excluded terminally differentiated effector memory CD45RA+ cells. Profiling relied on immunoSEQ multiplex PCR, and the TCRdb table lists in-frame clones only, not all of them. The table records about 1.9 million clones, 93% of them present only once. Sequenced: naive CD8+ T cells from PBMCs. These receptor sequences come from a man younger than 35 in good health. Some clones in this sample may be carry-over from other donors' samples.

The chain joins TRBV7-9 to TRBJ1-2; 7 bases fit TRBD1. This CDR3 contains 13 residues. The germline V gene has CDR1 SEHNR and CDR2 FQNEAQ (reference sequence). V lost 2 bases and J lost 5; bases outside the gene matches: 2. The CDR3 nucleotides are TGTGCCAGCAGCTTAAGACAGGGTTATGGCTACACCTTC. Its translation: CASSLRQGYGYTF. Full variable domain (remainder filled in from reference TRBV7-9 and TRBJ1-2): DTGVSQNPRHKITKRGQNVTFRCDPISEHNRLYWYRQTLGQGPEFLTYFQNEAQLEKSRLLSDRFSAERPKGSFSTLEIQRTEQGDSAMYLCASSLRQGYGYTFGSGTRLTVV.

A few counts support this clone. This specimen includes other DNA sequences encoding the same CDR3. This chain joins TRBV27 and TRBJ2-7; TRBD1 is a possible D gene (6 bases). V dropped 5 bases and J dropped 2 bases, with 10 bases sitting between them. Germline lookup yields CDR1 MNHEY and CDR2 SMNVEV (reference sequence). The CDR3 consists of 13 residues. This CDR3 is CASSHGQTYEQYF. Here the CDR3 DNA reads TGTGCCAGCAGTCATGGACAGACCTACGAGCAGTACTTC.

The chain has TRBV19 and TRBJ2-2; 8 positions agree with TRBD1. After removal of 9 bases from V and 7 bases from J, the junction contained 10 bases not matched to a gene. The CDR3 totals 14 residues. CDR1 LNHDA and CDR2 SQIVND come from the germline V gene (reference sequence). Here the CDR3 DNA reads TGTGCCAGCCTGGACAGGGAATTTGTCGGGGAGCTGTTTTTT. Translating gives CASLDREFVGELFF.

The gene calls are TRBV4-1 and TRBJ2-7, with 9 bases identical to TRBD1. This CDR3 contains 15 residues. With 3 bases clipped from V and 5 bases from J, the junction kept 8 bases outside the gene matches. Per germline, CDR1 MGHRA and CDR2 YSYEKL. The CDR3 nucleotides are TGCGCCAGCAGCCAGGCCGGGACAGGGACCCACGAGCAGTACTTC. Translating it yields CASSQAGTGTHEQYF.

This chain joins TRBV28 and TRBJ1-5; perhaps TRBD1 as D (6 bases). The CDR3 loop spans 17 amino acids. The germline V gene has CDR1 MDHEN and CDR2 SYDVKM. V was cut by 5 bases and J by 0 bases, with 17 bases left in between. CDR3 coding DNA: TGTGCCAGCAGTGTACCCCCTGGACAGATTAGCAATCAGCCCCAGCATTTT. It encodes CASSVPPGQISNQPQHF.

Details on this clone: Other DNA sequences in this sample translate to the same CDR3. This rearrangement joins TRBV30 to TRBJ2-1; 12 bases line up with TRBD2. The CDR3 has 15 residues. V dropped 4 bases and J dropped 6; count of bases not matched to a gene: 7. The germline CDR1 and CDR2 sequences are GTSNPN and SVGIG (reference sequence). The CDR3 nucleotides read TGTGCCTGGACAACCGGGACTAGCGGGCGCAATGAGCAGTTCTTC. Translated: CAWTTGTSGRNEQFF.

The rearrangement joins TRBV11-2 to TRBJ2-3, with TRBD2 identical over 9 bases. Germline-derived CDR1 and CDR2 are SGHAT and FQNNGV. Trimming removed 5 bases from V and 2 bases from J; junction bases left unmatched: 8. The CDR3 contains 16 residues. The CDR3 sequence is CASSLRLAAHTDTQYF. The CDR3 DNA is TGTGCCAGCAGCCTACGACTAGCGGCCCACACAGATACGCAGTATTTT.

The chain couples TRBV27 to TRBJ2-5, with unresolved D. Germline V gives CDR1 MNHEY, CDR2 SMNVEV (reference sequence). V lost 2 bases to trimming and J lost 9 bases, with 13 bases between them. This CDR3 is built from 13 residues. CDR3 in amino acids: CASSLSPATAQYF. In DNA, the CDR3 is TGTGCCAGCAGTTTAAGTCCAGCGACGGCCCAGTACTTC.

The rearrangement joins TRBV10-2 to TRBJ2-7; 8 nucleotides match TRBD2. Germline CDR1 and CDR2: WSHSY and SAAADI. Trimming cost V 6 bases and J 2 bases; bases outside gene matches: 6. The CDR3 spans 14 residues. The CDR3 coding sequence is TGCGCCAGCAGCGGGAGCGGGGGCCCCTACGAGCAGTACTTC. Its translation is CASSGSGGPYEQYF.